The next 12 T cell receptor beta chains were all read from a single sample in a study of CD8+CD57+ T cells in acquired aplastic anemia. In patients chosen for sequencing, flow cytometry had shown CD8+CD57+ cell expansion. Profiling that covered TCR beta VDJ and CDR3 relied on genomic DNA as its template. TCRdb re-derived calls from the reads in MiXCR, one entry per CDR3 protein. The sample holds about 160,000 distinct CDR3 sequences, about 50% seen once. The sample taken for sequencing was sorted CD4+, CD8+, or CD8+CD57+ T cells (not recorded which) from PBMCs. These receptors all stem from a human donor with aplastic anemia.

The genes are TRBV19 and TRBJ1-4, with 8 bases matching TRBD1. Germline V gives CDR1 LNHDA, CDR2 SQIVND (reference sequence). J was trimmed by 7 bases and V by 5 bases; bases with no gene match: 3. This CDR3 is 13 amino acids long. The CDR3 sequence: CASSGQGGEKLFF. Written as DNA, the CDR3 is TGTGCCAGTAGTGGACAGGGCGGTGAAAAACTGTTTTTT.

V is TRBV5-1 and J is TRBJ1-1; tentative D call: TRBD1 (5 bases). Trimming took 1 base from V and 4 from J, leaving 14 bases between them. The CDR3 loop spans 15 amino acids. Germline V gene lookup returns CDR1 SGHRS and CDR2 YFSETQ. The CDR3 spells CASSLSGAGGTEAFF. The CDR3, as DNA: TGCGCCAGCAGCTTGTCTGGGGCTGGGGGCACTGAAGCTTTCTTT.

This clonotype was observed at least ten times. V gene TRBV2 combines with J gene TRBJ2-3; D gene uncertain. CDR1 is SNHLY, CDR2 FYNNEI, per germline. The CDR3 contains 16 residues. V was trimmed by 3 bases and J by 0 bases, leaving 13 bases between them. CDR3 in amino acids: CASSDPSWASTDTQYF. CDR3 sequence (DNA): TGTGCCAGCAGTGACCCATCTTGGGCTAGCACAGATACGCAGTATTTT.

This clonotype has at least ten counts. The rearrangement links TRBV11-3 to TRBJ2-7; D is possibly TRBD2 (5 bases). There are 15 residues in the CDR3. CDR1 and CDR2 from the germline V gene are SGHNT and YENEEA. V lost 0 bases and J 3 bases, leaving 12 bases between the germline ends. The CDR3 region has the DNA TGTGCCAGCAGCTTAGATTTCGGGGTCTTCTACGAGCAGTACTTC. Translating it yields CASSLDFGVFYEQYF.

V usage is TRBV20-1 and J usage is TRBJ2-5; D perhaps matches TRBD2 (6 bases). Germline CDR1 reads DFQATT; CDR2 reads SNEGSKA (reference sequence). The CDR3 totals 17 residues. The germline V and J ends were trimmed by 0 bases and 3 bases, with 20 bases remaining between them. In nucleotides, the CDR3 is TGCAGTGCTAGAGATTCGGGGGAGGTGGGGATTAAAGAGACCCAGTACTTC. Protein sequence: CSARDSGEVGIKETQYF.

This clonotype was seen only a few times. The V and J genes are TRBV29-1 and TRBJ1-3; weak D call: TRBD1 (6 bases). The CDR3 runs 14 residues. Between the trimmed V and J ends, which lost 4 bases and 4 bases, there was a span of 14 bases. The V gene's germline CDR1 is SQVTM and CDR2 ANQGSEA. CDR3: CSVAVGHGGNTIYF. In nucleotides, the CDR3 is TGCAGCGTTGCCGTGGGACACGGAGGAAACACCATATATTTT.

There are many counts of this clonotype. This chain joins TRBV2 and TRBJ1-2, with TRBD1 matching 9 bases. V gave up 7 bases and J gave up 5 bases; unmatched junction bases: 8. Germline V gene data show CDR1 as SNHLY and CDR2 as FYNNEI. The CDR3 is 14 amino acids. The CDR3 is CASNPWDREYGYTF. As DNA, the CDR3 is TGTGCCAGCAATCCGTGGGACAGGGAGTATGGCTACACCTTC.

The J gene is TRBJ2-5, the V gene TRBV7-3; D call uncertain. The CDR3 runs to 14 residues. Deletions cut 5 bases from V and 2 bases from J, with 12 bases between. Germline V gene sequence: CDR1 SGHTA, CDR2 FQGTGA. This CDR3 reads CASSQGILQETQYF. CDR3 nucleotides: TGTGCCAGCAGCCAAGGAATCCTTCAAGAGACCCAGTACTTC.

This clonotype was counted a few times. The chain joins TRBV2 to TRBJ1-1; possible D gene TRBD1, 5 bases. This CDR3 spans 13 amino acids. The germline V gene has CDR1 SNHLY and CDR2 FYNNEI. Trimming shortened V by 9 bases and J by 5 bases, and 16 bases separated the two germline ends. The CDR3 protein is CASGGEGRTEAFF. CDR3 nucleotides: TGTGCCAGTGGGGGGGAGGGACGGACTGAAGCTTTCTTT.

There are many counts of this clonotype. CDR3 loop: CASSWDEADTEAFF. As DNA, the CDR3 is TGTGCCAGTAGTTGGGACGAGGCCGACACTGAAGCTTTCTTT. The chain is built from TRBV19 and TRBJ1-1; D is possibly TRBD1 (5 bases). The CDR3 is 14 amino acids. V lost 5 bases, J lost 3 bases, and 13 bases lay in between. In germline, CDR1 is LNHDA, CDR2 SQIVND (reference sequence).

This clonotype was found many times. The chain has TRBV10-3 and TRBJ2-1; 7 bases are a match to TRBD1. This CDR3 is built from 14 residues. Germline CDR1 ENHRY, CDR2 SYGVKD. The V and J ends lost 6 bases and 7 bases, in that order; junction bases with no gene match: 9. DNA for the CDR3: TGTGCCATCAGCACCGGGACAGTACCTAATGAGCAGTTCTTC. Amino acids: CAISTGTVPNEQFF.

The chain links TRBV10-3 to TRBJ1-3; possible D gene TRBD1, 5 bases. Germline V lookup: CDR1 ENHRY, CDR2 SYGVKD. V shed 4 bases and J shed 1 base, with 8 bases lying between them. The CDR3 length is 14 residues. CDR3: CAISGDGSGNTIYF. For the CDR3, the DNA is TGTGCCATCAGTGGGGACGGGTCTGGAAACACCATATATTTT.